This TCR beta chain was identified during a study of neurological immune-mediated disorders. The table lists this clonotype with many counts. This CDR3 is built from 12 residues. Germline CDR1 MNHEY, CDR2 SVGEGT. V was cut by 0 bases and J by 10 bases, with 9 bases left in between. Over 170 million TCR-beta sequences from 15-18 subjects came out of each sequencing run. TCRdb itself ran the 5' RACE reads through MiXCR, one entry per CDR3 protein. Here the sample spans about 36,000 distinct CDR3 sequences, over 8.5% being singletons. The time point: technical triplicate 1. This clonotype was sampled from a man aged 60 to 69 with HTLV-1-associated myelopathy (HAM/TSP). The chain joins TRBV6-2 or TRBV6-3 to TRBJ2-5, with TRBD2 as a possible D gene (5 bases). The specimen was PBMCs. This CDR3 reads CASSYSREIQYF. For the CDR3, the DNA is TGTGCCAGCAGTTACTCGAGGGAAATCCAGTACTTC.